What follows are 18 T cell receptor beta chains derived from one specimen sequenced in a study of shared clonotypes between healthy human individuals. TCRdb's copy holds only in-frame clones and misses some; the assay was immunoSEQ multiplex PCR. The sample holds about half a million clones, 79% seen once. Sequenced material: PBMCs. These receptors all stem from a woman aged 40 to 50 in good health. Some clones in this sample may be carry-over from other donors' samples.

V and J are TRBV9 and TRBJ2-7; TRBD2 is a possible D gene (7 bases). The germline gives CDR1 SGDLS, CDR2 YYNGEE. The CDR3 consists of 15 residues. Trimming took 4 bases from V and 2 from J, leaving 16 bases between them. In DNA, the CDR3 is TGTGCCAGCAGCCCCCGGGGAGGGGGGACCTACGAGCAGTACTTC. Protein sequence: CASSPRGGGTYEQYF. Complete variable domain (other parts from reference TRBV9 and TRBJ2-7): DSGVTQTPKHLITATGQRVTLRCSPRSGDLSVYWYQQSLDQGLQFLIQYYNGEERAKGNILERFSAQQFPDLHSELNLSSLELGDSALYFCASSPRGGGTYEQYFGPGTRLTVT.

The chain couples TRBV9 to TRBJ2-1, with D uncertain. Trimming stripped 0 bases from V and 4 bases from J, with 8 bases between. The CDR3 spans 14 residues. The germline V gene has CDR1 SGDLS and CDR2 YYNGEE. The CDR3 region is CASSVGAGYNEQFF. The CDR3 nucleotides are TGTGCCAGCAGCGTAGGGGCCGGTTACAATGAGCAGTTCTTC.

The chain combines TRBV7-2 with TRBJ2-7; no definite D call. Trimming took off 0 bases at V and 3 bases at J, with 6 bases between the two ends. Per germline, CDR1 SGHTA and CDR2 FQGNSA. The CDR3 consists of 13 residues. CDR3 sequence: CASSLAILYEQYF. CDR3 bases: TGTGCCAGCAGCTTAGCCATTCTCTACGAGCAGTACTTC.

A remark on this clone: Since no conserved phenylalanine or tryptophan closes the CDR3, a read error is the likely cause. V gene TRBV10-1 combines with J gene TRBJ2-7; D gene ambiguous. The CDR3 loop spans 12 amino acids. Germline values: CDR1 WNHNN, CDR2 SYGVQD (reference sequence). Trimming pared 7 bases from V and 3 bases from J, leaving 10 bases between. The CDR3 loop is CASTLTGYEQYL. In nucleotides, the CDR3 is TGCGCCAGCACCCTAACGGGCTACGAGCAGTACCTC.

The chain links TRBV19 to TRBJ2-5; 8 bases line up with TRBD1. The length of the CDR3 is 16 residues. V trimming: 5 bases; J trimming: 5 bases; junction bases outside the gene matches: 13. Germline V lookup: CDR1 LNHDA, CDR2 SQIVND (reference sequence). In DNA, the CDR3 is TGTGCCAGTAGTCTGCGGGCCAGGGGGCGCAGGGAGACCCAGTACTTC. It is translated as CASSLRARGRRETQYF.

This chain joins TRBV30 and TRBJ2-7, with 7 bases lining up with TRBD1. Germline CDR1 GTSNPN, CDR2 SVGIG (reference sequence). CDR3 length equals 15 residues. With 4 bases clipped from V and 1 base from J, the junction kept 10 bases outside the gene matches. The CDR3 DNA reads TGTGCCTGGAATCCCGGGGCAGGGGGTTCCTACGAGCAGTACTTC. Protein sequence: CAWNPGAGGSYEQYF.

The V and J genes are TRBV7-9 and TRBJ2-7, with D possibly being TRBD2 (6 bases). Germline V gene data show CDR1 as SEHNR and CDR2 as FQNEAQ (reference sequence). The CDR3 is made up of 13 amino acids. Trimming left V 5 bases short and J 7 bases short, with 15 bases between. CDR3 DNA sequence: TGTGCCAGCAGCGATACTAGCTCGGGGGAGCAGTACTTC. Protein sequence: CASSDTSSGEQYF.

This chain uses TRBV6-5 with TRBJ2-1, with 9 bases that match TRBD2. Trimming took 5 bases from V and 4 from J; bases not matched to a gene: 6. Germline CDR1 and CDR2: MNHEY and SVGAGI. The CDR3 spans 15 residues. The CDR3 loop reads CASSTGLASYNEQFF. The CDR3 nucleotides read TGTGCCAGCAGTACGGGACTAGCTAGTTACAATGAGCAGTTCTTC.

V is TRBV5-1 and J is TRBJ1-1; 7 bases fit TRBD1. Germline V gene sequence: CDR1 SGHRS, CDR2 YFSETQ. Unmatched junction bases numbered 2, after V lost 3 bases and J lost 3 bases. The CDR3 contains 13 residues. CDR3 residues: CASSWTGDTEAFF. The CDR3 coding sequence is TGCGCCAGCAGCTGGACAGGTGACACTGAAGCTTTCTTT.

The rearrangement joins TRBV5-1 to TRBJ1-1; TRBD1 agrees at 7 bases. Germline CDR1 SGHRS, CDR2 YFSETQ. This CDR3 is 15 amino acids long. The V segment lost 4 bases and the J segment 8 bases; nucleotides outside the gene matches: 14. CDR3 nucleotides: TGCGCCAGCAGCCCAGGGGGTTGGGACAGCCTCGAAGCTTTCTTT. Its translation is CASSPGGWDSLEAFF.

Details on this clone: Since a much larger clone is just one base distant, this may be a read error. The chain employs TRBV7-8 and TRBJ1-5; 7 positions agree with TRBD1. After removal of 5 bases from V and 0 bases from J, the junction contained 4 bases not matched to a gene. The CDR3 length is 15 residues. Germline CDR1 reads SGHVS; CDR2 reads FQNEAQ. CDR3 loop: CASSRQGYSNQPQHF. The CDR3 bases are TGTGCCAGCAGCAGACAGGGATATAGCAATCAGCCCCAGCATTTT.

The chain has TRBV5-6 and TRBJ2-7; D gene unclear. The CDR3 is 14 residues long. Germline CDR1 reads SGHDT; CDR2 reads YYEEEE. V was clipped by 1 base and J by 5 bases, with 13 bases between them. As DNA, the CDR3 is TGTGCCAGCAGCTTGAGACCGCTCACTGACGAGCAGTACTTC. It codes for CASSLRPLTDEQYF.

This clone was seen many times. The chain has TRBV7-9 and TRBJ2-7; 9 bases are shared with TRBD1. The CDR3 extends over 14 amino acids. V lost 5 bases, J lost 3 bases, and 5 bases stayed unmatched. Germline CDR1 reads SEHNR; CDR2 reads FQNEAQ (reference sequence). CDR3 in DNA: TGTGCCAGCAGCCGGACAGGGGATTTCTACGAGCAGTACTTC. Translation gives CASSRTGDFYEQYF.

This clone was recorded once. Germline and junction disagree at one end, which may indicate a read error. V usage is TRBV20-1 and J usage is TRBJ2-7; TRBD1 matches at 9 bases. This CDR3 has 11 amino acids. CDR1 and CDR2 from the germline V gene are DFQATT and SNEGSKA (reference sequence). In DNA form, the CDR3 reads TGCAGTGCTAGGGGACAGGGCGGTTCCCACTTC. It translates to CSARGQGGSHF.

The J gene is TRBJ2-5, the V gene TRBV15, with D unclear. The CDR3 runs 15 residues. Germline loops: CDR1 LNHNV, CDR2 YYDKDF (reference sequence). Trimming pared 0 bases from V and 1 base from J, leaving 9 bases between. The CDR3 sequence: CATSRDQRIQETQYF. CDR3 DNA sequence: TGTGCCACCAGCAGAGACCAGAGGATCCAAGAGACCCAGTACTTC.

The chain carries TRBV11-1 and TRBJ2-7; 10 positions match TRBD1. With V trimmed by 0 bases and J by 2 bases, 1 base remained unmatched. Germline CDR1 SGHAT, CDR2 FQDESV (reference sequence). There are 15 residues in the CDR3. CDR3 residues: CASSLAGTGAYEQYF. The CDR3 bases are TGTGCCAGCAGCTTAGCTGGGACAGGGGCCTACGAGCAGTACTTC.

The rearrangement joins TRBV9 to TRBJ2-6; D call uncertain. This CDR3 has 14 residues. The V and J ends lost 2 bases and 4 bases respectively, with 7 bases between them. CDR1 SGDLS and CDR2 YYNGEE come from the germline V gene. CDR3 amino acids: CASSVEAGANVLTF. In DNA, the CDR3 is TGTGCCAGCAGCGTGGAAGCAGGGGCCAACGTCCTGACTTTC.

The V call is TRBV16, the J call TRBJ2-5, with D perhaps TRBD1 (6 bases). Trimming took off 2 bases at V and 5 bases at J, with 15 bases between the two ends. The CDR3 is 15 residues long. Germline assignment: CDR1 KGHSY and CDR2 FQNENV. DNA of the CDR3: TGTGCCAGCAGCCAAGGTTTCAGGACAGTCGAGACCCAGTACTTC. Residues: CASSQGFRTVETQYF.